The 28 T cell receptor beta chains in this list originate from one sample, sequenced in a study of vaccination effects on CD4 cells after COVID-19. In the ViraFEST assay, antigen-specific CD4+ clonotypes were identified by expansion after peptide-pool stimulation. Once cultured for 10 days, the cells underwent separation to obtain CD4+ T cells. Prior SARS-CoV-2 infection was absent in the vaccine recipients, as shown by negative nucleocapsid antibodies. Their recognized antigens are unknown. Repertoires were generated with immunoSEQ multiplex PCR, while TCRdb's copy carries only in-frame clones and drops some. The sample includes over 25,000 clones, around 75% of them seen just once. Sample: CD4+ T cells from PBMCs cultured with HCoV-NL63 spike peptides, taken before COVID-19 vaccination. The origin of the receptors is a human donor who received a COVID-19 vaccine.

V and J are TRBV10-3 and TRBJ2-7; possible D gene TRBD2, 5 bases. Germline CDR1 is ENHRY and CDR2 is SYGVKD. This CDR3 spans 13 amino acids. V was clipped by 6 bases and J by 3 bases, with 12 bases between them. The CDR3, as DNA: TGTGCCATCAGCGTCGGGAACATCTACGAGCAGTACTTC. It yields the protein CAISVGNIYEQYF.

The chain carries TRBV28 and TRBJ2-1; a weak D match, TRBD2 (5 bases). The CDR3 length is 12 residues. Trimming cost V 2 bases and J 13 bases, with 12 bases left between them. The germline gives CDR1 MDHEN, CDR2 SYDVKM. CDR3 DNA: TGTGCCAGCAGTTTAACTAGAGGTCCACAGTTCTTC. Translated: CASSLTRGPQFF.

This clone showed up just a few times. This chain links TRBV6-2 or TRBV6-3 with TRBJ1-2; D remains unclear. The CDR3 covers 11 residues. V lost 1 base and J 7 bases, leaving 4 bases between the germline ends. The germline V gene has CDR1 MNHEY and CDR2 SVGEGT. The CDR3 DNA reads TGTGCCAGCAGTTACTTCGCTGGCTACACCTTC. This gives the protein CASSYFAGYTF.

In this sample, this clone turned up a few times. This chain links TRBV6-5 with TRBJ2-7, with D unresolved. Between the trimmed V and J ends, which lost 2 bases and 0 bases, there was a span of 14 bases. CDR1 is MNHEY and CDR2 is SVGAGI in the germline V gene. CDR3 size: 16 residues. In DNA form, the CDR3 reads TGTGCCAGCAGTTACACCTCCTTTACCAGCTCCTACGAGCAGTACTTC. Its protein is CASSYTSFTSSYEQYF.

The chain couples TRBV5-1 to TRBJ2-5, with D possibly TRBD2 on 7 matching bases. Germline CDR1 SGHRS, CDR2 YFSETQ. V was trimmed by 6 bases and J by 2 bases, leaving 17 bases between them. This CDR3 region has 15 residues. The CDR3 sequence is CASTPRGAGQETQYF. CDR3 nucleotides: TGCGCCAGCACCCCCCGGGGGGCCGGACAAGAGACCCAGTACTTC. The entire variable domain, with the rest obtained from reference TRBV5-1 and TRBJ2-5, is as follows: KAGVTQTPRYLIKTRGQQVTLSCSPISGHRSVSWYQQTPGQGLQFLFEYFSETQRNKGNFPGRFSGRQFSNSRSEMNVSTLELGDSALYLCASTPRGAGQETQYFGPGTRLLVL.

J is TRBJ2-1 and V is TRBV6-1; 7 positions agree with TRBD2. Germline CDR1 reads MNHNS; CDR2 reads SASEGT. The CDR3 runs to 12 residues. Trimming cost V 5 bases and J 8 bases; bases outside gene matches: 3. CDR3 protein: CASSPRGDEQFF. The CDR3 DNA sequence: TGTGCCAGCAGTCCACGGGGGGATGAGCAGTTCTTC.

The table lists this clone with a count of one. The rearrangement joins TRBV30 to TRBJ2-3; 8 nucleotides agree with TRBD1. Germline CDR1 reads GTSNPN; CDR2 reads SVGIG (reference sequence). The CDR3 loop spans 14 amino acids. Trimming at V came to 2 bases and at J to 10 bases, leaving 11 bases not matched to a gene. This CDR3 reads CAWSKDYTTGAQYF. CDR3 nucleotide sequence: TGTGCCTGGAGTAAGGACTACACGACAGGGGCGCAGTATTTT.

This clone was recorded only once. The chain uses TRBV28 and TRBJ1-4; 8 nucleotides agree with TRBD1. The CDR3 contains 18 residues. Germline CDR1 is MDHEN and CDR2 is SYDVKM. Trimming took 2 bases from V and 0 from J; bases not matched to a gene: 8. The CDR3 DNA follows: TGTGCCAGCAGTTTAATCCGACAGGGGCTTGCAACTAATGAAAAACTGTTTTTT. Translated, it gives CASSLIRQGLATNEKLFF.

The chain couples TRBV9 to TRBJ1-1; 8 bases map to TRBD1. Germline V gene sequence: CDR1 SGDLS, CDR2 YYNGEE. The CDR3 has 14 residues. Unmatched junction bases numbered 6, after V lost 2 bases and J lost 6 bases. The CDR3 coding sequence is TGTGCCAGCAGCGTCATGACAGGGGTAGCTGAAGCTTTCTTT. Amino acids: CASSVMTGVAEAFF.

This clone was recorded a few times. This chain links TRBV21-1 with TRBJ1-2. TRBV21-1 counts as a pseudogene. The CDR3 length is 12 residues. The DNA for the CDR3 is TGTGCCAGCAGCCTCCGGATCTATGGCTACACCTTC. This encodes CASSLRIYGYTF.

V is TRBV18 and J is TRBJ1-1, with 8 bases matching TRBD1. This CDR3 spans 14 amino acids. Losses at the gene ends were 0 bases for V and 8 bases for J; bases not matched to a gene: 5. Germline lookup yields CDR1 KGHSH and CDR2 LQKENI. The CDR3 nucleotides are TGTGCCAGCTCACCACCGTCAAGGACAGGGGAAGCTTTCTTT. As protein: CASSPPSRTGEAFF.

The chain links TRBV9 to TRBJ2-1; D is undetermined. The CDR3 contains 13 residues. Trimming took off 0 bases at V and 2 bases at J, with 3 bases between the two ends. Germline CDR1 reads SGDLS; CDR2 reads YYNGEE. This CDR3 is CASSVDPYNEQFF. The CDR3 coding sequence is TGTGCCAGCAGCGTAGATCCCTACAATGAGCAGTTCTTC.

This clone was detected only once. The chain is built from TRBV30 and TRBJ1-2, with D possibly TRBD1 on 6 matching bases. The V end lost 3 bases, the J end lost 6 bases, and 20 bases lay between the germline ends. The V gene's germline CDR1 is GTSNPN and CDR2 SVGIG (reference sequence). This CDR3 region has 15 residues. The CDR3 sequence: CAWSPIGGFRNGYTF. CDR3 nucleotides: TGTGCCTGGAGCCCCATTGGGGGCTTTAGGAATGGCTACACCTTC. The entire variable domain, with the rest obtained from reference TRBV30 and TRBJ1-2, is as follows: SQTIHQWPATLVQPVGSPLSLECTVEGTSNPNLYWYRQAAGRGLQLLFYSVGIGQISSEVPQNLSASRPQDRQFILSSKKLLLSDSGFYLCAWSPIGGFRNGYTFGSGTRLTVV.

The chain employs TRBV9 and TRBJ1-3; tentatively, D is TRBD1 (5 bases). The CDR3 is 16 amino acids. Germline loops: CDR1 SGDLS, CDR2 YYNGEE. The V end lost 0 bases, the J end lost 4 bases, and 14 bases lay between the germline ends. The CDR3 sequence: CASSVGIAGTGNTIYF. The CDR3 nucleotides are TGTGCCAGCAGCGTAGGGATTGCAGGGACCGGAAACACCATATATTTT.

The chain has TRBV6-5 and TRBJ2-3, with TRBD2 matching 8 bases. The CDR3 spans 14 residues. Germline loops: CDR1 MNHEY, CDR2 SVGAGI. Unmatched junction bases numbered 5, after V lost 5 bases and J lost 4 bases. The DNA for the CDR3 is TGTGCCAGCAGTCGGACTAGCACCTCAGATACGCAGTATTTT. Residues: CASSRTSTSDTQYF.

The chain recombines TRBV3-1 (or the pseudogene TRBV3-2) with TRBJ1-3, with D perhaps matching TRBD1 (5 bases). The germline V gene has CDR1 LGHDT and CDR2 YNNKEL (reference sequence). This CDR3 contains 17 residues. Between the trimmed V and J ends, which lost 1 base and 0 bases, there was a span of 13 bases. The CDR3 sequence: CASSQVGGWFSGNTIYF. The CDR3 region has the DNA TGTGCCAGCAGCCAAGTGGGGGGGTGGTTCTCTGGAAACACCATATATTTT.

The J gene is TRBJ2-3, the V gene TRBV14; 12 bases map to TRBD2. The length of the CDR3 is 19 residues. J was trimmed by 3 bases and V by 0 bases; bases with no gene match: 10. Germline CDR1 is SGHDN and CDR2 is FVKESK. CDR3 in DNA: TGTGCCAGCAGCCAAGACGCCAGACTAGCGGGAGCCCGGACAGATACGCAGTATTTT. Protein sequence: CASSQDARLAGARTDTQYF.

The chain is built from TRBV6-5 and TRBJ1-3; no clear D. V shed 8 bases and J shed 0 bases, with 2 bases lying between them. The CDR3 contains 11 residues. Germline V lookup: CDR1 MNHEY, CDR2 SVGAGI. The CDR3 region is CASLSGNTIYF. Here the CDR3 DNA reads TGTGCCAGCCTCTCTGGAAACACCATATATTTT.

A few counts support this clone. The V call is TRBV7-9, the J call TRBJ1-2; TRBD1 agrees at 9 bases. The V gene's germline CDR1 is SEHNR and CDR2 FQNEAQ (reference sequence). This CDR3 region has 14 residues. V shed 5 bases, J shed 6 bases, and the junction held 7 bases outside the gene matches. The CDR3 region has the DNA TGTGCCAGCAGCCCTAACAGGGGGCATGATGGCTACACCTTC. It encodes CASSPNRGHDGYTF.

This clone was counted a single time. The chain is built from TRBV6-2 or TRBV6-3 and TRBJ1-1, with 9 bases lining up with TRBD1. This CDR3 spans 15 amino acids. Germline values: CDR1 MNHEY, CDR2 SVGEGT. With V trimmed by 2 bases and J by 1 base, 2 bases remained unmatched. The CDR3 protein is CASSYPGQGNTEAFF. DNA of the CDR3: TGTGCCAGCAGTTACCCGGGACAGGGGAACACTGAAGCTTTCTTT.

DNA for the CDR3: TGCGCCAGCAGTAGTACCTGGCGCGAAGCTTTCTTT. This translates into CASSSTWREAFF. V is TRBV5-1 and J is TRBJ1-1, with D uncertain. Per the germline V gene, CDR1 is SGHRS and CDR2 is YFSETQ. V was clipped by 5 bases and J by 8 bases, with 13 bases between them. The CDR3 runs 12 residues.

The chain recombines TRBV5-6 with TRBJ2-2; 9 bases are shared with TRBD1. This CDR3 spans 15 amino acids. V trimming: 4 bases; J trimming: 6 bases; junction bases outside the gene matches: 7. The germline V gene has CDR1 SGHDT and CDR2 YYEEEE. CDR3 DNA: TGTGCCAGCAGCCCCGCAGACAGGGGGTCCGGGGAGCTGTTTTTT. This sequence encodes CASSPADRGSGELFF.

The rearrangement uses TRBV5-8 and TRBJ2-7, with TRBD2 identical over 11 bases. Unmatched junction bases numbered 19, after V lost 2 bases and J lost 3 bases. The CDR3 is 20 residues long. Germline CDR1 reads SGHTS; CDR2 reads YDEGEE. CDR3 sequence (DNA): TGTGCCAGCAGCTTTGACAGATTTCTCCGAACTAGCGGGAGTATCTACGAGCAGTACTTC. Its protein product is CASSFDRFLRTSGSIYEQYF.

CDR3 DNA sequence: TGTGCCAGCAGCTTAGTCTTGGCTGCGGTCGGCGGGAGCCAAGGGAATGAGCAGTTCTTC. Residues: CASSLVLAAVGGSQGNEQFF. The J gene is TRBJ2-1, the V gene TRBV13; 7 nucleotides line up with TRBD2. Germline V gene data show CDR1 as PRHDT and CDR2 as FYEKMQ (reference sequence). The V gene end was trimmed by 1 base and the J gene end by 7 bases; junction bases not matched to a gene: 22. The CDR3 length is 20 residues.

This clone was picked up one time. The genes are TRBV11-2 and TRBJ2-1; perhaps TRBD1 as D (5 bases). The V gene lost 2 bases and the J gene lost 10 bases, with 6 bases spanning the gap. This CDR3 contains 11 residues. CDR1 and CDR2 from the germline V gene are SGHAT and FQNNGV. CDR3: CASSLRGEQFF. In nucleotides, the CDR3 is TGTGCCAGCAGCTTAAGGGGAGAGCAGTTCTTC.

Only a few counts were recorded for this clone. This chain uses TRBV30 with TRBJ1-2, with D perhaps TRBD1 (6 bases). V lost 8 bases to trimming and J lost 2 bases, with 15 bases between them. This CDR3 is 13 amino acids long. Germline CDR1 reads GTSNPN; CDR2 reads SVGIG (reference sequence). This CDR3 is CARQAGPNYGYTF. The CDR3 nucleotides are TGTGCCCGACAGGCAGGACCGAACTATGGCTACACCTTC.

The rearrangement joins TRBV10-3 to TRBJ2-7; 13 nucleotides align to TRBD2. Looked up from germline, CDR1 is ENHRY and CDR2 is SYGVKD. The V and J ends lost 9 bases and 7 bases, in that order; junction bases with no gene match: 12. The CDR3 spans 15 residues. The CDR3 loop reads CAIRGTSGIGGEQYF. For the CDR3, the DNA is TGTGCCATAAGAGGGACTAGCGGGATCGGTGGGGAGCAGTACTTC.

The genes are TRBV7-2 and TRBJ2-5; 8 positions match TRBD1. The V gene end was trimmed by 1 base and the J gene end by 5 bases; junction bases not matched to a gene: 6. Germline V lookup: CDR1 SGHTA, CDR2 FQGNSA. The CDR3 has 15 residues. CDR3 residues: CASSLELGQGETQYF. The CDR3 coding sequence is TGTGCCAGCAGCTTAGAGCTAGGACAGGGTGAGACCCAGTACTTC.